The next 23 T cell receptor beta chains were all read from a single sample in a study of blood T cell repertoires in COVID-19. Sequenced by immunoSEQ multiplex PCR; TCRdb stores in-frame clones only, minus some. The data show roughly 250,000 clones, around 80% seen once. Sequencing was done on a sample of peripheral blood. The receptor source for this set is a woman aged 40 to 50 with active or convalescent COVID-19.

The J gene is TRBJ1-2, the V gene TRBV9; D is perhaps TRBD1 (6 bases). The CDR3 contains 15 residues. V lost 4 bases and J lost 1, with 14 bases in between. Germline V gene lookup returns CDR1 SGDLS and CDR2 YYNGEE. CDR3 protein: CASSPRPGVNYGYTF. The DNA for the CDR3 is TGTGCCAGCAGCCCCCGGCCAGGGGTTAACTATGGCTACACCTTC. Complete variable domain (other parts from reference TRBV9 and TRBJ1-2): DSGVTQTPKHLITATGQRVTLRCSPRSGDLSVYWYQQSLDQGLQFLIQYYNGEERAKGNILERFSAQQFPDLHSELNLSSLELGDSALYFCASSPRPGVNYGYTFGSGTRLTVV.

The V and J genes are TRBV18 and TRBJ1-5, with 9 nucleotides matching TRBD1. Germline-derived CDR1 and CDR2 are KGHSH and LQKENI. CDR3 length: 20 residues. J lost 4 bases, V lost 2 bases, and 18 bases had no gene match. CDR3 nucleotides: TGTGCCAGCTCACCAGACGGTTCTAAGGACAGGGGTGAGGGGAATCAGCCCCAGCATTTT. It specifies CASSPDGSKDRGEGNQPQHF.

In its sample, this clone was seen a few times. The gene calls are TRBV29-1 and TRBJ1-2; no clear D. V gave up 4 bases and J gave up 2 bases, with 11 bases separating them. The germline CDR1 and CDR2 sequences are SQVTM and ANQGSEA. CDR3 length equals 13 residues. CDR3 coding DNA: TGCAGCGTTGTGGCGGATACCAACTATGGCTACACCTTC. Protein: CSVVADTNYGYTF.

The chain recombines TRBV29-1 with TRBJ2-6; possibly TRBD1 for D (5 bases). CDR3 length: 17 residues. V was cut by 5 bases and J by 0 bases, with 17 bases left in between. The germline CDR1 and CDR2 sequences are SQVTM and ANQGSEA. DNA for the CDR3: TGCAGCGTTCCTTTCTTCGGACATGACTCTGGGGCCAACGTCCTGACTTTC. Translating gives CSVPFFGHDSGANVLTF.

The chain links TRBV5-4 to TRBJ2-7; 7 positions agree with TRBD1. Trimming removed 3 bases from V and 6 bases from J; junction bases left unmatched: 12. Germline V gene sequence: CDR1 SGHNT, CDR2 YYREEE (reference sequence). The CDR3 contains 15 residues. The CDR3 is CASSSQGTVKGEQYF. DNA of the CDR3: TGTGCCAGCAGCTCCCAGGGGACAGTTAAGGGCGAGCAGTACTTC.

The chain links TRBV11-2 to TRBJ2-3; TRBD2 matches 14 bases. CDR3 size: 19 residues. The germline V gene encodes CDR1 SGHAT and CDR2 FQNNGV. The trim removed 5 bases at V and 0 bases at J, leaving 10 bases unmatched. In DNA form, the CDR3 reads TGTGCCAGCAGCCCCTACAGTGGACTAGCGGGGGGAAGCACAGATACGCAGTATTTT. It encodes CASSPYSGLAGGSTDTQYF.

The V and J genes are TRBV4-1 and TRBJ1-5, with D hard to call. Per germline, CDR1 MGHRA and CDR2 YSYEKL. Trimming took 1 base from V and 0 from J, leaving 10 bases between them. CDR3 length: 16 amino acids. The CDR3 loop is CASSQGRGNSNQPQHF. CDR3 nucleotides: TGCGCCAGCAGCCAAGGACGGGGAAATAGCAATCAGCCCCAGCATTTT.

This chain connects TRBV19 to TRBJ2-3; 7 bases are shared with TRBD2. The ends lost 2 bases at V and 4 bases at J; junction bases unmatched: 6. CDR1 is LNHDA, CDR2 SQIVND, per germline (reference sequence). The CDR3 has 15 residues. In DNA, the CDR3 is TGTGCCAGTAGTATATCTGGGACTACCTCAGATACGCAGTATTTT. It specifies CASSISGTTSDTQYF. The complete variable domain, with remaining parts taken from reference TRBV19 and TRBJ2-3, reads DGGITQSPKYLFRKEGQNVTLSCEQNLNHDAMYWYRQDPGQGLRLIYYSQIVNDFQKGDIAEGYSVSREKKESFPLTVTSAQKNPTAFYLCASSISGTTSDTQYFGPGTRLTVL.

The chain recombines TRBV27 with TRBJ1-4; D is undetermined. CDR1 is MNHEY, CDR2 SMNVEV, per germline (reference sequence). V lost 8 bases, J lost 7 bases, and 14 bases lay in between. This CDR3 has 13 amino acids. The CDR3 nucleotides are TGTGCCAGCGGGAGGTGGGGTTCTGAAAAACTGTTTTTT. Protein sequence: CASGRWGSEKLFF.

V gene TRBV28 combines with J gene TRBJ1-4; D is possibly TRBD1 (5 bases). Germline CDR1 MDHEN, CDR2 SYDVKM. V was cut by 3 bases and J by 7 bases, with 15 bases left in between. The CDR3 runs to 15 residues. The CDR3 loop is CASSFRAEATEKLFF. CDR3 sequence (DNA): TGTGCCAGCAGTTTCAGGGCAGAGGCGACTGAAAAACTGTTTTTT.

The CDR3, as DNA: TGCGCCAGCAGCTTCGAGGCGAGCTCCTACAATGAGCAGTTCTTC. Its translation: CASSFEASSYNEQFF. The chain has TRBV5-1 and TRBJ2-1; no clear D gene. This CDR3 region has 15 residues. Per the germline V gene, CDR1 is SGHRS and CDR2 is YFSETQ. Trimming took 2 bases from V and 0 from J, leaving 9 bases between them.

This chain's CDR3 is CASSPKTGGRVDTQYF. The CDR3 DNA sequence: TGTGCCAGCAGTCCAAAGACAGGCGGTAGGGTAGATACGCAGTATTTT. The chain uses TRBV27 and TRBJ2-3; D might be TRBD1 (6 bases). V gave up 5 bases and J gave up 5 bases, with 20 bases separating them. The CDR3 spans 16 residues. The germline V gene encodes CDR1 MNHEY and CDR2 SMNVEV (reference sequence).

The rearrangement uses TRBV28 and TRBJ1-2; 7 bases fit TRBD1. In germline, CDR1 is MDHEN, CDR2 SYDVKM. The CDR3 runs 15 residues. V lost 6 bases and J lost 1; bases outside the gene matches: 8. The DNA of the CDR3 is TGTGCCAGCAGCCGAATGGGACAGAGTAACTATGGCTACACCTTC. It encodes CASSRMGQSNYGYTF.

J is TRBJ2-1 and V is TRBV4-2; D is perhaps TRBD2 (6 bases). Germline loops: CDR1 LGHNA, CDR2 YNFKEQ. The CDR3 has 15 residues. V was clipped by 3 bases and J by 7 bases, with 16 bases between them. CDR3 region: CASSHAGGRENEQFF. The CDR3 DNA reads TGTGCCAGCAGCCATGCCGGCGGGCGGGAAAATGAGCAGTTCTTC.

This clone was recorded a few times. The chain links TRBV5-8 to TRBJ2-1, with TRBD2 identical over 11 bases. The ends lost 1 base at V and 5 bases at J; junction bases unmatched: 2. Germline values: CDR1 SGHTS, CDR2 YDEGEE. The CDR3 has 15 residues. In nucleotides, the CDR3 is TGTGCCAGCAGCTTGACTAGCGGGGGAAACAATGAGCAGTTCTTC. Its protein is CASSLTSGGNNEQFF. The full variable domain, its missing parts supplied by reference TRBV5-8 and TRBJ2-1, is EAGVTQSPTHLIKTRGQQATLRCSPISGHTSVYWYQQALGLGLQFLLWYDEGEERNRGNFPPRFSGRQFPNYSSELNVNALELEDSALYLCASSLTSGGNNEQFFGPGTRLTVL.

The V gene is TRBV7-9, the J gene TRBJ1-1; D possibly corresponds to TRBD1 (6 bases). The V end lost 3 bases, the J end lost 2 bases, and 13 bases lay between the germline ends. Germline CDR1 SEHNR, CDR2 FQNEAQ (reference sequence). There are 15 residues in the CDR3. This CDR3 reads CASSFGGRGNTEAFF. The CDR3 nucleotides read TGTGCCAGCAGCTTTGGTGGCAGGGGTAACACTGAAGCTTTCTTT.

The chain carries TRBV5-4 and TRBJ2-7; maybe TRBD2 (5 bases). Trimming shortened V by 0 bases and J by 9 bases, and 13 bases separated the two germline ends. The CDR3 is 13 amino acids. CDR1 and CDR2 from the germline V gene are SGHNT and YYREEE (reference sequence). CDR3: CASSLAPGMGQYV. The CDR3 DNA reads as TGTGCCAGCAGCTTGGCCCCGGGGATGGGGCAGTACGTC.

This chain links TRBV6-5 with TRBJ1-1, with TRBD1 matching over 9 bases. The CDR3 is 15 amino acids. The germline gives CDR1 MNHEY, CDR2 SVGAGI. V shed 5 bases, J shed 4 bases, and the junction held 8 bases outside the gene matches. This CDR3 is CASSSPGTGFTEAFF. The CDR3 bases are TGTGCCAGCAGTAGCCCCGGGACAGGGTTCACTGAAGCTTTCTTT.

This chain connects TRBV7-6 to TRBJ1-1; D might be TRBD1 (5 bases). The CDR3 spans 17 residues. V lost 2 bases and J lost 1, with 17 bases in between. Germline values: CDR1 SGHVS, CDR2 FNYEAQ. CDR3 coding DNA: TGTGCCAGCAGCTTACGGGGGTTGGGAGAGTCGAACACTGAAGCTTTCTTT. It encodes CASSLRGLGESNTEAFF.

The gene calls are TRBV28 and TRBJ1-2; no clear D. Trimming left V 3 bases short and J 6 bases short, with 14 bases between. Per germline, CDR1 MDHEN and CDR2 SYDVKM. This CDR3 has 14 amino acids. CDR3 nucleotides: TGTGCCAGCAGTTTGAAGGCGGCGTTCGATGGCTACACCTTC. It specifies CASSLKAAFDGYTF.

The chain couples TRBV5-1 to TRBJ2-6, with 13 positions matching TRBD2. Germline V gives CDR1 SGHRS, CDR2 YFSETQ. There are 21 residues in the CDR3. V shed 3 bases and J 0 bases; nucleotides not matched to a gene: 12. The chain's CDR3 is CASSYNYGTSGAHSGANVLTF. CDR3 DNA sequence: TGCGCCAGCAGCTATAACTACGGGACTAGCGGGGCCCACTCTGGGGCCAACGTCCTGACTTTC.

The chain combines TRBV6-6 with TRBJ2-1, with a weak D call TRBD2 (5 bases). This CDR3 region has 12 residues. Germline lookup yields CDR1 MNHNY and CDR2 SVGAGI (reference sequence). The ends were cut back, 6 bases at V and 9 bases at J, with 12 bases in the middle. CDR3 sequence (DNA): TGTGCCAGCAGCCCCCCCGGGGTTGAGCAGTTCTTC. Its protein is CASSPPGVEQFF.

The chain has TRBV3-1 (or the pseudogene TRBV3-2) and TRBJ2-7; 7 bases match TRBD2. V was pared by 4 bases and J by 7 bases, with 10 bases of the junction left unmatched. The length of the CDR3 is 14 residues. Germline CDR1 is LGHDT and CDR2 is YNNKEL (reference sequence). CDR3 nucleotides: TGTGCCAGCAGCCCGGCGGGGAGGGTGCGGGAGCAGTACTTC. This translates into CASSPAGRVREQYF.